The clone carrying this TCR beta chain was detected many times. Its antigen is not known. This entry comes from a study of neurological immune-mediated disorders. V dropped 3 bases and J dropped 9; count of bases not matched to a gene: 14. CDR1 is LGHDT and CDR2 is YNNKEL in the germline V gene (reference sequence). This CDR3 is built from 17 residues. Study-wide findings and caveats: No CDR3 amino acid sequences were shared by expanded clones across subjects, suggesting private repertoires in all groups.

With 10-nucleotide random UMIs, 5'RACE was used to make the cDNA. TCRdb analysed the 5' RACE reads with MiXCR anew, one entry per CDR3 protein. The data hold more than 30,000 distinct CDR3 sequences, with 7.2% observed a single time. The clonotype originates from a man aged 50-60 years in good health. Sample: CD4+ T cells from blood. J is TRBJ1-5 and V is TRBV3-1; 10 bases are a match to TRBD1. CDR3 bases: TGTGCCAGCAGCCAGGGATCCGGGACAGGGGCTCCATCGCCCCAGCATTTT. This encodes CASSQGSGTGAPSPQHF.